This T cell receptor (beta chain) was obtained from a study of shared clonotypes between healthy human individuals (TCRdb year 2020). With regard to the full study: A few men and two women, aged 18 to 49 years, made up the cohort. To estimate repertoire size and how much clonotype sharing occurs between individuals, the study deeply sequenced the blood TCR repertoires of roughly 5 healthy adults. Leukapheresis yielded between about 0.94 and 10 billion PBMCs per donor. Libraries were prepared and TCR repertoires were sequenced by different laboratories using diverse techniques, in order to increase sequencing depth and limit assay-specific biases. Per donor, three plates each were used for CD4 naive and CD4 memory, two for CD8 naive, and one for CD8 memory.

Using the deep immunoSEQ assay, TCR CDR3 regions were amplified from genomic DNA by multiplex PCR. For each cell subset, the extracted genomic DNA was distributed evenly across all wells of several immunoSEQ 96-well plates, and each plate served as one replicate. Each replicate PCR for sorted subsets received approximately 220 ng genomic DNA, equal to about 29,000 T cell genomes. Purified libraries were measured with a Qubit 3.0 fluorometer, size-checked on a Bioanalyzer 2100, and measured again with the KAPA Library Quantification kit. A separate single-read 150-cycle Illumina NextSeq 550 flow cell was used to sequence each immunoSEQ 96-well plate. The study's own analysis went as follows. Because only junctional sequences without quality scores were contained in the immunoSEQ output, filtering matching that applied to full-length reads could not be performed. To assign V/J genes and CDR3, sequences were annotated against IMGT germline references using PyIR, a Python wrapper for IgBLAST v1.9. Any read was removed if the V/J assignment was weak (E-value above 1e-6), the CDR3 was missing, or the read contained stop codons, out-of-frame junctions, or ambiguous translated residues. A V3J clonotype was defined by an identical inferred V gene, J gene, and CDR3 amino acid sequence. Percentage overlap between repertoires was computed as shared unique clonotypes divided by the size of the smaller repertoire. Richness of each repertoire was evaluated using RTK rarefaction, the Chao1 estimator, and Recon v2.1 estimates of unobserved clonotypes. Generation probabilities for all TCRbeta clonotypes obtained by the gDNA method from four donors were computed using OLGA. Sourced from immuneACCESS, this table was stored by TCRdb with only in-frame sequences that have V and J called. A share of the clones is absent; for the studies checked, an unresolved V gene accounts for under half, and the remainder has no known explanation. The V and J calls and clone size were taken over from that table, and D and trimming were inferred from the DNA. This sample has more than 2 million clones in its table, and 95% of those were observed once. 0.13% of the sample comes from the top ten.

A note on this clone: Its antigen is still unknown. No base-level quality is on record; no much larger clone is a single base apart.

The paper as a whole reports these results and caveats: Higher generation probabilities were observed for clonotypes shared by all four sorted-subset donors than for non-shared clonotypes. Incomplete sequencing was indicated by rarefaction of sorted-subset datasets, despite the large sequencing depth. Pairwise subsampling indicated that sequencing depth was expected to affect the degree of clonotype sharing among donors. Larger estimated clonotype richness was generally found for naive subsets than for memory subsets. Sampling was restricted to blood, and TCR repertoires in tissues likely differ from the TCR repertoires found in blood. When four donors were compared, the shared fraction of clonotypes was approximately 5% for naive CD4, 3.5% to 4% for naive CD8, 2% to 2.5% for memory CD4, and 0.3% to 0.5% for memory CD8. Because the study included a small number of donors, the genetic and exposure-history diversity represented was limited.

The trim is 1 base for V and 4 bases for J, with a gap of 12 bases between the germline ends. Its CDR3 holds 15 amino acids, cysteine through phenylalanine. The sequence is cut down to CDR3 DNA, 45 bases in frame from base 1. CDR1 and CDR2 are drawn from the germline V gene: WSHSY, SAAADI. Donors were healthy HIV-negative adults with no recently reported acute infections or vaccinations. Only Caucasian adults living in Nashville, Tennessee, USA were represented among the donors. CD4+ T cells were enriched by magnetic negative selection, after which naive cells were positively selected on CD45RA and the negative fraction was taken as the memory subset. Blood was obtained by leukapheresis, after which PBMCs were separated by Ficoll-Histopaque density gradient centrifugation and cryopreserved in liquid nitrogen vapor phase. Analytical flow cytometry was used to check the purity and quantity of every magnetically sorted T cell population. Genomic DNA was isolated from every sorted fraction and measured by UV absorbance on a Nanodrop 2000c.

The chain is assembled from TRBV10-2 and TRBJ2-3; TRBD1 could be the D gene, as 6 bases match. This TCR was sampled from a man aged 18 to 29 in good health. Input material: naive CD4+ T cells sorted from blood. The cell subset or site label for this specimen denotes: CD45RA+ positively selected. The CDR3 amino acid sequence is: CASSEYQGRADTQYF. In nucleotides, the sequence is TGCGCCAGCAGTGAGTACCAGGGGCGGGCAGATACGCAGTATTTT.